These 24 T cell receptor beta chains were sequenced from one sample in a study of T cell responses to AZD1222 COVID-19 vaccine. Produced via immunoSEQ multiplex PCR; TCRdb's table is partial and in-frame only. The sample records roughly 150,000 clones, around 94% being singletons. The source material was peripheral blood, sampled 28 days after the second AZD1222 dose. The source is an adult who received the AZD1222 COVID-19 vaccine.

The chain joins TRBV7-7 to TRBJ2-1; 9 nucleotides align to TRBD2. Per germline, CDR1 SSHAT and CDR2 FNYEAQ (reference sequence). The CDR3 sequence is 13 residues long. After removal of 5 bases from V and 8 bases from J, the junction contained 4 bases not matched to a gene. The CDR3 spells CASSLGTSYEQFF. Here the CDR3 DNA reads TGTGCCAGCAGCCTTGGGACTAGCTATGAGCAGTTCTTC.

The genes are TRBV28 and TRBJ1-2, with D uncertain. With 3 bases removed from V and 4 bases from J, the gap between germline ends came to 6 bases. The CDR3 runs 12 residues. Germline V CDR1 and CDR2: MDHEN, SYDVKM. The CDR3 here is CASSLPGYGYTF. In DNA, the CDR3 is TGTGCCAGCAGTTTGCCTGGCTATGGCTACACCTTC.

V is TRBV4-2 and J is TRBJ1-2; the D gene is possibly TRBD1 (5 bases). Germline V CDR1 and CDR2: LGHNA, YNFKEQ. The V end was cut by 1 base, the J end by 4 bases, with 10 bases between. This CDR3 contains 14 residues. CDR3 nucleotide sequence: TGTGCCAGCAGCCAAGGGGACGGGCCCTATGGCTACACCTTC. Translating it yields CASSQGDGPYGYTF.

This clone appeared a single time. The rearrangement joins TRBV19 to TRBJ1-4; D is possibly TRBD1 (6 bases). V lost 1 base and J lost 8, with 14 bases in between. The CDR3 is 15 amino acids. Germline V gene lookup returns CDR1 LNHDA and CDR2 SQIVND (reference sequence). The CDR3 sequence is CASSIVFRDTEKLFF. CDR3 in DNA: TGTGCCAGTAGTATAGTTTTCCGGGACACAGAAAAACTGTTTTTT.

V gene TRBV28 combines with J gene TRBJ2-3; 7 nucleotides align to TRBD2. The CDR3 sequence is 18 residues long. V lost 4 bases to trimming and J lost 6 bases; unmatched junction nucleotides: 19. The germline V gene has CDR1 MDHEN and CDR2 SYDVKM. CDR3 nucleotides: TGTGCCAGCAGTTCCCAACCGTATACTAGCGCCAGATCGGATACGCAGTATTTT. Its protein is CASSSQPYTSARSDTQYF.

The chain links TRBV27 to TRBJ1-6, with TRBD1 as a possible D gene (5 bases). Germline CDR1 is MNHEY and CDR2 is SMNVEV (reference sequence). The CDR3 runs to 13 residues. Trimming stripped 7 bases from V and 6 bases from J, with 10 bases between. The CDR3 region has the DNA TGTGCCAGCACTTGGGGGGTTAATTCACCCCTCCACTTT. Its translation is CASTWGVNSPLHF.

The CDR3 sequence is CASSPGILYEQYF. CDR3 nucleotide sequence: TGTGCCAGCTCACCGGGCATCTTATACGAGCAGTACTTC. V and J are TRBV18 and TRBJ2-7; D unclear. The CDR3 consists of 13 residues. CDR1 KGHSH and CDR2 LQKENI come from the germline V gene. V was trimmed by 3 bases and J by 4 bases, leaving 10 bases between them.

The rearrangement links TRBV18 to TRBJ1-1; D is undetermined. The V and J ends lost 5 bases and 3 bases respectively, with 10 bases between them. Germline CDR1 reads KGHSH; CDR2 reads LQKENI. The CDR3 runs 13 residues. The DNA for the CDR3 is TGTGCCAGCTCATCTGACTTGGACACTGAAGCTTTCTTT. As protein: CASSSDLDTEAFF.

DNA for the CDR3: TGCAGTGCTATCGGACCGGAGACCCAGTACTTC. It translates to CSAIGPETQYF. This chain links TRBV20-1 with TRBJ2-5, with D unclear. The length of the CDR3 is 11 residues. V lost 4 bases, J lost 5 bases, and 8 bases lay in between. Germline CDR1 reads DFQATT; CDR2 reads SNEGSKA (reference sequence).

V usage is TRBV28 and J usage is TRBJ2-1, with 8 bases fitting TRBD1. J lost 7 bases, V lost 4 bases, and 9 bases had no gene match. CDR1 and CDR2 (germline): MDHEN, SYDVKM. This CDR3 has 15 amino acids. CDR3 coding DNA: TGTGCCAGCAGTTCTCAGGGGGCGGATTTAAATGAGCAGTTCTTC. Protein sequence: CASSSQGADLNEQFF.

The J gene is TRBJ2-7, the V gene TRBV6-2 or TRBV6-3; a possible D gene is TRBD2 (6 bases). Trimming pared 4 bases from V and 0 bases from J, leaving 16 bases between. The CDR3 covers 16 residues. In germline, CDR1 is MNHEY, CDR2 SVGEGT. CDR3 sequence: CASSFQLAGISYEQYF. The CDR3 DNA sequence: TGTGCCAGCAGTTTTCAGTTGGCGGGAATCTCCTACGAGCAGTACTTC.

The chain is built from TRBV28 and TRBJ2-7; a possible D gene is TRBD1 (6 bases). The CDR3 extends over 13 amino acids. Germline CDR1 reads MDHEN; CDR2 reads SYDVKM. The V end lost 5 bases, the J end lost 2 bases, and 10 bases lay between the germline ends. CDR3 sequence: CASSVDSPYEQYF. DNA for the CDR3: TGTGCCAGCAGTGTGGACAGCCCCTACGAGCAGTACTTC.

V gene TRBV5-1 combines with J gene TRBJ2-1; D unresolved. CDR1 and CDR2 from the germline V gene are SGHRS and YFSETQ. CDR3 length equals 12 residues. V shed 1 base and J shed 5 bases, with 4 bases lying between them. The CDR3 is CASSLHNNEQFF. The CDR3 DNA is TGCGCCAGCAGCTTGCACAACAATGAGCAGTTCTTC.

The chain is built from TRBV19 and TRBJ1-5; 7 positions match TRBD1. Germline V gene sequence: CDR1 LNHDA, CDR2 SQIVND (reference sequence). After removal of 4 bases from V and 0 bases from J, the junction contained 15 bases not matched to a gene. The CDR3 covers 19 residues. CDR3 sequence: CASSTRRGQILLSNQPQHF. The DNA for the CDR3 is TGTGCCAGTAGTACCCGCCGGGGACAGATACTCCTTAGCAATCAGCCCCAGCATTTT.

This clone has only one observation. The rearrangement joins TRBV28 to TRBJ2-7; TRBD1 might be the D (5 bases). Per germline, CDR1 MDHEN and CDR2 SYDVKM. V lost 2 bases and J lost 7, with 15 bases in between. The CDR3 totals 14 residues. For the CDR3, the DNA is TGTGCCAGCAGTTTAGGGGCAGGCTTTTGGGAGCAGTACTTC. Residues: CASSLGAGFWEQYF.

This sequence joins TRBV10-3 and TRBJ1-1, with 7 bases aligning to TRBD1. The germline CDR1 and CDR2 sequences are ENHRY and SYGVKD. The V gene end was trimmed by 6 bases and the J gene end by 2 bases; junction bases not matched to a gene: 3. The CDR3 loop spans 13 amino acids. The CDR3 DNA reads TGTGCCATCAGGGACAGGCCCAACACTGAAGCTTTCTTT. This gives the protein CAIRDRPNTEAFF.

The V call is TRBV4-1, the J call TRBJ2-7; TRBD1 matches 7 bases. The CDR3 covers 14 residues. Germline V lookup: CDR1 MGHRA, CDR2 YSYEKL. V shed 7 bases, J shed 5 bases, and the junction held 11 bases outside the gene matches. CDR3 DNA sequence: TGCGCCAGCAAAGGGGGCGCGGCTTCCAACGAGCAGTACTTC. Protein sequence: CASKGGAASNEQYF.

The rearrangement uses TRBV27 and TRBJ2-7; 11 nucleotides align to TRBD1. The CDR3 runs to 16 residues. Trimming cost V 2 bases and J 3 bases; bases outside gene matches: 6. Germline V CDR1 and CDR2: MNHEY, SMNVEV (reference sequence). CDR3 nucleotides: TGTGCCAGCAGTTTAGCTGGACAGGGGGCGGTCTACGAGCAGTACTTC. The encoded protein is CASSLAGQGAVYEQYF.

Here the CDR3 reads CASSSREMNTEAFF. In DNA, the CDR3 is TGTGCCAGCAGTAGCAGGGAGATGAACACTGAAGCTTTCTTT. J is TRBJ1-1 and V is TRBV6-6; a weak D match, TRBD1 (5 bases). The CDR3 runs to 14 residues. Germline V gene lookup returns CDR1 MNHNY and CDR2 SVGAGI (reference sequence). With 5 bases removed from V and 0 bases from J, the gap between germline ends came to 10 bases.

This chain uses TRBV5-5 with TRBJ1-2; no clear D. Germline CDR1 SGHKS, CDR2 YYEKEE (reference sequence). Trimming cost V 2 bases and J 5 bases, with 16 bases left between them. This CDR3 contains 15 residues. CDR3 sequence: CASSFQDGPLYGYTF. As DNA, the CDR3 is TGTGCCAGCAGCTTCCAGGACGGCCCTTTATATGGCTACACCTTC.

The chain employs TRBV2 and TRBJ2-7; 15 bases match TRBD2. Germline CDR1 is SNHLY and CDR2 is FYNNEI. The CDR3 consists of 16 residues. Trimming removed 8 bases from V and 2 bases from J; junction bases left unmatched: 7. Here the CDR3 reads CASRKGLAGGAYEQYF. CDR3 in DNA: TGTGCCAGCCGGAAGGGACTAGCGGGAGGTGCCTACGAGCAGTACTTC.

This clone was seen only a few times. The V gene is TRBV12-3 or TRBV12-4, the J gene TRBJ1-2; D is unresolved. This CDR3 contains 12 residues. V gave up 4 bases and J gave up 14 bases, with 17 bases separating them. The chain's CDR3 is CASSSWTDLGTF. DNA for the CDR3: TGTGCCAGCAGTTCTTGGACGGACCTAGGTACCTTC.

DNA for the CDR3: TGTGCCAGCAGTTTATGGATCCAGGGGGCTGTAAGGACTGAAGCTTTCTTT. It encodes CASSLWIQGAVRTEAFF. The gene calls are TRBV27 and TRBJ1-1; 8 bases match TRBD1. The CDR3 totals 17 residues. Trimming removed 1 base from V and 5 bases from J; junction bases left unmatched: 12. CDR1 is MNHEY and CDR2 is SMNVEV in the germline V gene (reference sequence).

V is TRBV6-5 and J is TRBJ1-1; D is perhaps TRBD1 (6 bases). V was trimmed by 6 bases and J by 3 bases, leaving 14 bases between them. Germline V gene sequence: CDR1 MNHEY, CDR2 SVGAGI. This CDR3 has 14 amino acids. The CDR3 DNA follows: TGTGCCAGCAGATACAGGGTTAGGGACACTGAAGCTTTCTTT. As protein: CASRYRVRDTEAFF.